These T cell receptor beta chains were read from a single sample in a study of blood T cell repertoires in COVID-19. The repertoire was sequenced with immunoSEQ multiplex PCR; TCRdb's copy has only in-frame clones and lacks some. There are some 120,000 clones in the sample; under 90% occur only once, and about 3.9% lies in the top ten. Sequencing input: peripheral blood. These TCRs come from a man between 60 and 70 years old with acute or convalescent COVID-19. The CDR3 runs from the conserved cysteine through the conserved F or W. A D gene is named only where the DNA matches it firmly. Rows give clone size only sometimes, using once, few, many, or a class for an expanded clone.

v_call	clone_size	d_call	j_call	cdr3_nt	cdr3_aa
TRBV5-1	NA	TRBD2	TRBJ2-7	TGCGCCAGCAGCCCAGACTCCAGCGGGAGTTACGAGCAGTACTTC	CASSPDSSGSYEQYF
TRBV11-2	NA	NA	TRBJ1-5	TGTGCCAGCAGCTCAGGGGTACGACAGCCCCAGCATTTT	CASSSGVRQPQHF
TRBV28	NA	NA	TRBJ1-5	TGTGCCAGCAGTTTATCTCCATCAGGGTTGAAACAGCCCCAGCATTTT	CASSLSPSGLKQPQHF
TRBV10-3	NA	NA	TRBJ2-7	TGTGCCATCAGTGACTCCATGAGCTCCTACGAGCAGTACTTC	CAISDSMSSYEQYF
TRBV7-8	many	NA	TRBJ1-5	TGTGCCAGCAGCTTTGTCCCAGGGGAGCAGCCCCAGCATTTT	CASSFVPGEQPQHF
TRBV6-6	NA	TRBD1	TRBJ1-4	TGTGCCAGCAGTTACTCGAAGACAGGGGCAATTGTAAAACTGTTTTTT	CASSYSKTGAIVKLFF
TRBV14	NA	NA	TRBJ1-1	TGTGCCAGCAGCCAAGGGTGGGGCTGGTCCACTGAAGCTTTCTTT	CASSQGWGWSTEAFF
TRBV30	NA	NA	TRBJ1-2	TGTGCCTGGAGTCTCCACAGGGCTAACTATGGCTACACCTTC	CAWSLHRANYGYTF
TRBV5-1	medium-sized	NA	TRBJ2-3	TGCGCCAGCAGCTTGGTTGGGGGACAAGGCACAGATACGCAGTATTTT	CASSLVGGQGTDTQYF
TRBV28	NA	NA	TRBJ2-3	TGTGCCAGCAGTTCCCCCGGGTCAGATACGCAGTATTTT	CASSSPGSDTQYF
TRBV30	NA	NA	TRBJ1-2	TGTGCCTGGAGTGCCCAGGGGTATGGCTACACCTTC	CAWSAQGYGYTF
TRBV4-3	NA	TRBD2	TRBJ2-1	TGCGCCAGCAGCCATGGGACTAGCGGGAGTTCCTACAATGAGCAGTTCTTC	CASSHGTSGSSYNEQFF
TRBV30	NA	TRBD1	TRBJ1-6	TGTGCCTGGAGCTTAGGGACAGGGGATTCACCCCTCCACTTT	CAWSLGTGDSPLHF
TRBV5-4	NA	NA	TRBJ2-7	TGTGCCAGCAGCACACCCGCCGCCTACGAGCAGTACTTC	CASSTPAAYEQYF
TRBV5-6	NA	TRBD1	TRBJ1-1	TGTGCCAGCAGCTTAGGGACAGTTGAGGCTGAAGCTTTCTTT	CASSLGTVEAEAFF
TRBV27	NA	NA	TRBJ2-4	TGTGCCAGCAGTGAACTCTTCAGGGCGAAAAACATTCAGTACTTC	CASSELFRAKNIQYF
TRBV7-8	NA	TRBD2	TRBJ2-3	TGTGCCAGCAGACCACGGGGGGGAGATACGCAGTATTTT	CASRPRGGDTQYF